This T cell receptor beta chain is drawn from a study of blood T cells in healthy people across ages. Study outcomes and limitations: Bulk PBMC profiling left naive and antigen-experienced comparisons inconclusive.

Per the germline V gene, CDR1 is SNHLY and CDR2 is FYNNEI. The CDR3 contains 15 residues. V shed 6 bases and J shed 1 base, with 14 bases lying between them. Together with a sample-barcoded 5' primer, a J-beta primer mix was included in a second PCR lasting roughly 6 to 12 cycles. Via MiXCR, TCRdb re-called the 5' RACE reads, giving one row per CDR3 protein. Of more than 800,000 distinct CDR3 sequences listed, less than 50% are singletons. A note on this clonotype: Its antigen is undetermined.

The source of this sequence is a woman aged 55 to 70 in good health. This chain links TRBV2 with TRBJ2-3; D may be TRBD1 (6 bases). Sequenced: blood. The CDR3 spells CASSVQGTGTDTQYF. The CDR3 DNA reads TGTGCCAGCAGCGTACAGGGCACGGGCACAGATACGCAGTATTTT.